Detailed here is one T cell receptor (beta chain). The data were taken from a study of blood T cell repertoires in COVID-19. Overall study context: Sources were T cells, B-cell-depleted T cells, or PBMCs; the material itself was cDNA or gDNA.

Germline CDR1 and CDR2: SGHVS and FQNEAQ. V dropped 0 bases and J dropped 11 bases, with 25 bases sitting between them. This CDR3 contains 17 residues. Source study methods: Using reference gene primer amplification, nucleated cell counts were estimated. Sequenced by immunoSEQ multiplex PCR; TCRdb stores in-frame clones only, minus some. V, J and clone size were drawn from that table, and D and trimming were deduced from the DNA. The sample holds some 76,000 clones; 80% to 90% are singletons and the top ten take approximately 19%. The chain has TRBV7-8 and TRBJ2-5, with D possibly matching TRBD1 (6 bases). The sequenced sample was peripheral blood. The clonotype comes from an older man in a cohort sampled during active COVID-19. The CDR3 sequence is CASSLAIFVGQGTRQYF. For the CDR3, the DNA is TGTGCCAGCAGCTTAGCTATATTCGTCGGGCAGGGGACACGGCAGTACTTC.